This TCR beta chain was retrieved from a study of T cell repertoires in cytomegalovirus infection. Study in general: Through public TCR beta signatures, both CMV infection and matching HLA type were indicated.

This clonotype was seen at least ten times. Its target is not known. Study observations and caveats: HLA-C-restricted CMV-specific TCR beta clonotypes prevailed in the ex vivo response.

CDR1 is SGHTA and CDR2 is FQGNSA in the germline V gene. The V and J ends lost 2 bases and 5 bases respectively, with 9 bases between them. The CDR3 runs 13 residues. TCRdb analysed the reads with MiXCR anew, one entry per CDR3 protein. Of 400,000 or so distinct CDR3 sequences listed, 15% to 20% are singletons. Specimen: PBMCs. V gene TRBV7-2 combines with J gene TRBJ1-2; D is possibly TRBD1 (5 bases). This clonotype originated in a human donor in good health (CMV status not recorded). Some clones in this sample may be carry-over from other donors' samples. CDR3 bases: TGTGCCAGCAGCTTACCAGGGAAATATGGCTACACCTTC. This sequence encodes CASSLPGKYGYTF.